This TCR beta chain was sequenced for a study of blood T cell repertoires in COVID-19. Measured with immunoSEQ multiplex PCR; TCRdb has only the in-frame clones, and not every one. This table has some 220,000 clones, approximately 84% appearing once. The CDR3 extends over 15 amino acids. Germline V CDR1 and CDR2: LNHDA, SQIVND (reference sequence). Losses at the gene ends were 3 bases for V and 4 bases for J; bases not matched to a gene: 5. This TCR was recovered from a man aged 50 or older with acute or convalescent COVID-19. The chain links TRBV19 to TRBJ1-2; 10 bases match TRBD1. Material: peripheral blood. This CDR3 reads CASSIGTGAIYGYTF. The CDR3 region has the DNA TGTGCCAGTAGTATCGGGACAGGGGCCATCTATGGCTACACCTTC.